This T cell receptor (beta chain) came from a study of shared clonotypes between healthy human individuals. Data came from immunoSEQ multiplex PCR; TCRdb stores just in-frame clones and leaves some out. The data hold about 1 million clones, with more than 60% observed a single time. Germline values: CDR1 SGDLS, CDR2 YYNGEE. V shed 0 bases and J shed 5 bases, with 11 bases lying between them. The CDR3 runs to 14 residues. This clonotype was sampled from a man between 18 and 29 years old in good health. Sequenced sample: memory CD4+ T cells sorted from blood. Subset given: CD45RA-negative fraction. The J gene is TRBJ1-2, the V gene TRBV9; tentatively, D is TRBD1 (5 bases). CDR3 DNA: TGTGCCAGCAGCGTAGGGATACAGGAATATGGCTACACCTTC. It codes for CASSVGIQEYGYTF.